This TCR beta chain came from a study of shared clonotypes between healthy human individuals. Here immunoSEQ multiplex PCR was the method, and the copy in TCRdb shows in-frame clones only, minus some. The sample has about 2.3 million clones, 85% to 95% seen once; the top ten hold approximately 0.41%. There are 14 residues in the CDR3. V was clipped by 5 bases and J by 1 base, with 8 bases between them. Germline V gene sequence: CDR1 SNHLY, CDR2 FYNNEI. V is TRBV2 and J is TRBJ2-2; D is possibly TRBD1 (6 bases). The receptor was derived from a man aged 18 to 29 in good health. Some clones in this sample may be carry-over from other donors' samples. The specimen sequenced was naive CD4+ T cells from PBMCs. Specified subset: CD45RA+ positively selected. In DNA, the CDR3 is TGTGCCAGCAGTATGGACAGGAACACCGGGGAGCTGTTTTTT. Encoded protein: CASSMDRNTGELFF.